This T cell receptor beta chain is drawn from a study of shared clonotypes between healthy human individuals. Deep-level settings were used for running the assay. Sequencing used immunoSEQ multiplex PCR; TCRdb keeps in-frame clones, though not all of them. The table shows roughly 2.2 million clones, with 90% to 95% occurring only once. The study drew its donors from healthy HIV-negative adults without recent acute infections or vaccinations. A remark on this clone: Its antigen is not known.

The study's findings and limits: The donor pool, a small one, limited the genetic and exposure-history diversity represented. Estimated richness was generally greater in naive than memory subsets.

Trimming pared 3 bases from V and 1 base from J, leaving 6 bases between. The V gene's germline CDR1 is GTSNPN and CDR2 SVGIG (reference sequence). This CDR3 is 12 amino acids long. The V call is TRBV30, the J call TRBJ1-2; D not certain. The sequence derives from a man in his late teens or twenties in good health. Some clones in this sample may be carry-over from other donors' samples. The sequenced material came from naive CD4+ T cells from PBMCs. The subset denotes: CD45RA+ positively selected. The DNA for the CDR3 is TGTGCCTGGAGAGCTCTTAACTATGGCTACACCTTC. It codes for CAWRALNYGYTF.